These 24 T cell receptor beta chains were sequenced from one sample in a study of blood T cell repertoires in COVID-19. Libraries were prepared by immunoSEQ multiplex PCR; TCRdb keeps only in-frame clonotypes and omits some of them. The sample includes about 170,000 clones, about 80% of them seen just once. The source material was peripheral blood. The source of these receptors is a man between 70 and 80 years old with active or convalescent COVID-19.

This chain links TRBV5-1 with TRBJ2-5; D possibly corresponds to TRBD1 (6 bases). This CDR3 comprises 14 residues. Trimming took 3 bases from V and 4 from J, leaving 13 bases between them. Germline assignment: CDR1 SGHRS and CDR2 YFSETQ. CDR3 region: CASSSQGFGETQYF. The CDR3, as DNA: TGCGCCAGCAGCTCGCAGGGGTTCGGAGAGACCCAGTACTTC.

The count of this clone is one. J is TRBJ2-5 and V is TRBV11-2; D not certain. The V gene lost 2 bases and the J gene lost 2 bases, with 6 bases spanning the gap. CDR1 and CDR2 (germline): SGHAT, FQNNGV. The CDR3 runs 13 residues. Here the CDR3 DNA reads TGTGCCAGCAGCTTACTACAGCAAGAGACCCAGTACTTC. Amino acids: CASSLLQQETQYF.

V and J are TRBV7-2 and TRBJ2-5; 9 positions match TRBD1. The CDR3 extends over 16 amino acids. Germline V lookup: CDR1 SGHTA, CDR2 FQGNSA. V was pared by 0 bases and J by 5 bases, with 7 bases of the junction left unmatched. CDR3 bases: TGTGCCAGCAGCTTAGCACACAGGGGGCTAGGGGAGACCCAGTACTTC. Translation gives CASSLAHRGLGETQYF.

This clone was detected once. The chain is built from TRBV19 and TRBJ1-2; 10 bases align to TRBD1. This CDR3 has 15 residues. V gave up 5 bases and J gave up 4 bases; unmatched junction bases: 7. Germline V lookup: CDR1 LNHDA, CDR2 SQIVND (reference sequence). The CDR3 is CASSVDRGRIYGYTF. DNA for the CDR3: TGTGCCAGTAGTGTCGACAGGGGGCGCATCTATGGCTACACCTTC.

The rearrangement links TRBV6-4 to TRBJ1-4; a weak D match, TRBD1 (5 bases). The CDR3 is 14 residues long. V shed 3 bases and J shed 6 bases, with 11 bases lying between them. The germline CDR1 and CDR2 sequences are MRHNA and SNTAGT. The CDR3 loop is CASSESGDDEKLFF. Written as DNA, the CDR3 is TGTGCCAGCAGTGAATCGGGGGATGATGAAAAACTGTTTTTT.

The chain has TRBV27 and TRBJ1-1, with TRBD1 matching 9 bases. The CDR3 covers 15 residues. The V segment lost 6 bases and the J segment 5 bases; nucleotides outside the gene matches: 10. Germline lookup yields CDR1 MNHEY and CDR2 SMNVEV (reference sequence). The CDR3 nucleotides are TGTGCCAGCAGCCGACCGGGACAGGGAAGAACTGAAGCTTTCTTT. Translating it yields CASSRPGQGRTEAFF.

The J gene is TRBJ1-1, the V gene TRBV6-5, with 8 bases that match TRBD1. The trim removed 8 bases at V and 3 bases at J, leaving 8 bases unmatched. This CDR3 comprises 14 residues. Germline assignment: CDR1 MNHEY and CDR2 SVGAGI. The CDR3 here is CASVPQGAYTEAFF. The CDR3 region has the DNA TGTGCCAGCGTGCCGCAGGGGGCTTACACTGAAGCTTTCTTT.

This chain links TRBV18 with TRBJ2-1; possibly TRBD1 for D (5 bases). Germline V gene sequence: CDR1 KGHSH, CDR2 LQKENI. Trimming removed 6 bases at V and 4 bases at J, with 13 bases between. The CDR3 is made up of 14 amino acids. The CDR3 coding sequence is TGTGCCAGCTCTCCCTTACAGGATTACAATGAGCAGTTCTTC. Encoded protein: CASSPLQDYNEQFF.

V and J are TRBV6-5 and TRBJ1-1; D is possibly TRBD1 (6 bases). Germline CDR1 is MNHEY and CDR2 is SVGAGI. The germline V and J ends were trimmed by 6 bases and 0 bases, with 11 bases remaining between them. The CDR3 contains 14 residues. This chain's CDR3 is CASSSTGMNTEAFF. CDR3 sequence (DNA): TGTGCCAGCAGCTCTACAGGGATGAACACTGAAGCTTTCTTT.

This clone was observed a handful of times. The chain uses TRBV10-3 and TRBJ2-1, with 7 bases matching TRBD2. The CDR3 loop spans 14 amino acids. With V trimmed by 10 bases and J by 5 bases, 11 bases remained unmatched. Germline-derived CDR1 and CDR2 are ENHRY and SYGVKD. The CDR3 DNA sequence: TGTGCCACATCCGCGGGAGAATGGAACAATGAGCAGTTCTTC. Translated: CATSAGEWNNEQFF.

The rearrangement links TRBV19 to TRBJ2-1; 10 nucleotides align to TRBD2. The CDR3 runs 15 residues. Germline CDR1 and CDR2: LNHDA and SQIVND (reference sequence). The ends lost 4 bases at V and 5 bases at J; junction bases unmatched: 5. Here the CDR3 reads CASSTIAGGHNEQFF. CDR3 DNA: TGTGCCAGTAGTACCATAGCGGGAGGCCACAATGAGCAGTTCTTC.

CDR3 coding DNA: TGTGCCAGCAGGACTGATGAAAAACTGTTTTTT. As protein: CASRTDEKLFF. The chain employs TRBV28 and TRBJ1-4; the D is unclear. Looked up from germline, CDR1 is MDHEN and CDR2 is SYDVKM. The V end lost 6 bases, the J end lost 6 bases, and 5 bases lay between the germline ends. There are 11 residues in the CDR3.

The chain's CDR3 is CASSQDYKDRLGGYTF. DNA of the CDR3: TGCGCCAGCAGCCAAGACTACAAAGACAGGCTCGGGGGCTACACCTTC. The gene calls are TRBV4-3 and TRBJ1-2, with D perhaps TRBD1 (6 bases). Trimming removed 0 bases at V and 8 bases at J, with 19 bases between. The CDR3 contains 16 residues. Germline CDR1 is LGHNA and CDR2 is YSLEER.

The V gene is TRBV7-2, the J gene TRBJ2-5, with 9 nucleotides matching TRBD2. The CDR3 extends over 13 amino acids. V trimming: 4 bases; J trimming: 6 bases; junction bases outside the gene matches: 3. In germline, CDR1 is SGHTA, CDR2 FQGNSA. CDR3 protein: CASSSGLAKTQYF. In DNA form, the CDR3 reads TGTGCCAGCAGCTCGGGACTAGCAAAGACCCAGTACTTC.

The chain couples TRBV2 to TRBJ1-2; maybe TRBD1 (5 bases). The CDR3 totals 14 residues. Germline values: CDR1 SNHLY, CDR2 FYNNEI. V was pared by 6 bases and J by 4 bases, with 15 bases between. The CDR3 DNA reads TGTGCCAGCAGACCGGGACTTAGTGGCTATGGCTACACCTTC. Amino acids: CASRPGLSGYGYTF. The whole variable domain, filled in from reference TRBV2 and TRBJ1-2, reads EPEVTQTPSHQVTQMGQEVILRCVPISNHLYFYWYRQILGQKVEFLVSFYNNEISEKSEIFDDQFSVERPDGSNFTLKIRSTKLEDSAMYFCASRPGLSGYGYTFGSGTRLTVV.

V is TRBV5-8 and J is TRBJ1-2; D may be TRBD1 (6 bases). CDR1 and CDR2 from the germline V gene are SGHTS and YDEGEE. This CDR3 comprises 15 residues. The V gene lost 5 bases and the J gene lost 8 bases, with 22 bases spanning the gap. CDR3 DNA: TGTGCCAGCAGACCCCGGACAGCTCTAGTCTCCGGCTACACCTTC. Translation gives CASRPRTALVSGYTF.

The rearrangement uses TRBV28 and TRBJ1-1; possible D gene TRBD1, 5 bases. The germline CDR1 and CDR2 sequences are MDHEN and SYDVKM. Trimming pared 5 bases from V and 4 bases from J, leaving 11 bases between. The CDR3 covers 13 residues. CDR3: CASSPPGGTEAFF. DNA of the CDR3: TGTGCCAGCAGTCCGCCGGGGGGCACTGAAGCTTTCTTT.

CDR3 coding DNA: TGTGCCAGCAGCCCGGGGGACAGGGCTGACTCCTACGAGCAGTACTTC. This encodes CASSPGDRADSYEQYF. The genes are TRBV5-4 and TRBJ2-7, with 9 positions matching TRBD1. V shed 4 bases, J shed 0 bases, and the junction held 8 bases outside the gene matches. The CDR3 loop spans 16 amino acids. Germline loops: CDR1 SGHNT, CDR2 YYREEE (reference sequence).

This clone was observed once. CDR3 sequence reads: CASSLSVAGGPDNEQFF. The CDR3 DNA reads TGTGCCAGCAGCTTATCGGTGGCGGGAGGGCCAGATAATGAGCAGTTCTTC. The chain joins TRBV7-9 to TRBJ2-1; 9 bases align to TRBD2. The germline CDR1 and CDR2 sequences are SEHNR and FQNEAQ (reference sequence). V lost 2 bases, J lost 7 bases, and 12 bases stayed unmatched. The CDR3 consists of 17 residues. The full variable domain, completed using reference TRBV7-9 and TRBJ2-1, is DTGVSQNPRHKITKRGQNVTFRCDPISEHNRLYWYRQTLGQGPEFLTYFQNEAQLEKSRLLSDRFSAERPKGSFSTLEIQRTEQGDSAMYLCASSLSVAGGPDNEQFFGPGTRLTVL.

This rearrangement joins TRBV2 to TRBJ1-6; D is uncertain. In germline, CDR1 is SNHLY, CDR2 FYNNEI. The CDR3 is 12 amino acids. Trimming took 10 bases from V and 2 from J, leaving 6 bases between them. CDR3: CATQTYNSPLHF. CDR3 in DNA: TGTGCCACCCAAACCTATAATTCACCCCTCCACTTT. Full variable domain (remainder filled in from reference TRBV2 and TRBJ1-6): EPEVTQTPSHQVTQMGQEVILRCVPISNHLYFYWYRQILGQKVEFLVSFYNNEISEKSEIFDDQFSVERPDGSNFTLKIRSTKLEDSAMYFCATQTYNSPLHFGNGTRLTVT.

This clone was counted only a few times. V gene TRBV5-1 combines with J gene TRBJ2-7, with D possibly matching TRBD2 (6 bases). CDR3 length equals 14 residues. Trimming took off 4 bases at V and 6 bases at J, with 17 bases between the two ends. Germline loops: CDR1 SGHRS, CDR2 YFSETQ. CDR3 residues: CASSPVLSGLEQYF. Here the CDR3 DNA reads TGCGCCAGCAGCCCCGTGCTCAGCGGGCTCGAGCAGTACTTC.

V usage is TRBV7-6 and J usage is TRBJ2-7, with 9 bases identical to TRBD1. The CDR3 spans 20 residues. Germline V gene data show CDR1 as SGHVS and CDR2 as FNYEAQ. Losses at the gene ends were 1 base for V and 2 bases for J; bases not matched to a gene: 18. For the CDR3, the DNA is TGTGCCAGCAGCTTAGGTTACCGTCGGACAGGGGTTTTAGGGGCCTACGAGCAGTACTTC. Translating it yields CASSLGYRRTGVLGAYEQYF.

This sequence joins TRBV5-1 and TRBJ1-6; 7 bases match TRBD1. The CDR3 length is 17 residues. V was clipped by 3 bases and J by 0 bases; unmatched bases: 6. Per germline, CDR1 SGHRS and CDR2 YFSETQ. The CDR3 coding sequence is TGCGCCAGCAGCTATGGACAGGAGAGCTCCTATAATTCACCCCTCCACTTT. Protein: CASSYGQESSYNSPLHF.

The J gene is TRBJ1-5, the V gene TRBV15; 9 bases are shared with TRBD1. The CDR3 spans 14 residues. V was pared by 4 bases and J by 5 bases, with 3 bases of the junction left unmatched. Germline CDR1 and CDR2: LNHNV and YYDKDF (reference sequence). The CDR3 protein is CATSKNRGHQPQHF. The CDR3 DNA sequence: TGTGCCACCAGCAAAAACAGGGGGCATCAGCCCCAGCATTTT.